Listed below are T cell receptor beta chains from one sample, sequenced in a study of T cells in Graves' hyperthyroidism and ophthalmopathy. TCRdb re-called the multiplex PCR reads through MiXCR, storing one row per CDR3 protein. The table has around 350,000 distinct CDR3 sequences, about 18% seen once. The sample comprised blood. These receptors originate from a woman aged 18-29 years with Graves' hyperthyroidism. Both conserved end residues are part of each CDR3. The D gene is left open where the match is weak. Size values are once, few and many counts, or a class for expanded clones, and some rows have none.

V gene	J gene	clone size	CDR3 length	D gene	CDR3 protein	CDR3 DNA
TRBV3-1	TRBJ2-2	once	16	NA	CASSQAGFGGAGELFF	TGTGCCAGCAGCCAAGCCGGGTTTGGGGGCGCCGGGGAGCTGTTTTTT
TRBV7-3	TRBJ2-5	many	13	NA	CASSRDPQETQYF	TGTGCCAGCAGCCGGGACCCCCAAGAGACCCAGTACTTC
TRBV28	TRBJ2-7	many	19	TRBD2	CASSYHWTSGGIRSYEQYF	TGTGCCAGCAGCTACCACTGGACTAGCGGGGGGATCCGCTCCTACGAGCAGTACTTC
TRBV4-1	TRBJ2-5	few	14	NA	CASSRGGAYETQYF	TGCGCCAGCAGCCGTGGGGGGGCCTATGAGACCCAGTACTTC
TRBV5-1	TRBJ1-1	many	17	NA	CASSLLSTGAEGTEAFF	TGCGCCAGCAGCTTGCTCTCAACCGGGGCGGAGGGGACTGAAGCTTTCTTT
TRBV6-1	TRBJ2-5	NA	16	TRBD1	CASSGLDRAFQETQYF	TGTGCCAGCAGCGGCCTGGACAGGGCTTTCCAAGAGACCCAGTACTTC
TRBV20-1	TRBJ1-5	NA	13	NA	CSASPQGNQPQHF	TGCAGTGCTAGTCCTCAGGGTAATCAGCCCCAGCATTTT
TRBV6-5	TRBJ1-2	many	15	NA	CASSYLPDSNYGYTF	TGTGCCAGCAGTTACTTACCTGACAGTAACTATGGCTACACCTTC
TRBV7-3	TRBJ2-2	NA	13	NA	CASSSQGNGELFF	TGTGCCAGCAGCTCACAGGGAAACGGGGAGCTGTTTTTT
TRBV15	TRBJ1-2	many	16	NA	CATSTGAENRNYGYTF	TGTGCCACCAGCACGGGGGCGGAAAATCGTAACTATGGCTACACCTTC
TRBV20-1	TRBJ1-3	many	15	NA	CSARDFGAGGNTIYF	TGCAGTGCTAGAGACTTCGGGGCGGGAGGAAACACCATATATTTT
TRBV20-1	TRBJ1-1	many	15	NA	CSARDSKGVNTEAFF	TGCAGTGCTAGAGATTCGAAGGGAGTGAACACTGAAGCTTTCTTT
TRBV30	TRBJ1-5	many	13	NA	CAWTMDSNQPQHF	TGTGCCTGGACTATGGACAGCAATCAGCCCCAGCATTTT
TRBV4-1	TRBJ2-7	NA	15	NA	CASSQEQGNLYEQYF	TGCGCCAGCAGCCAGGAGCAGGGAAACCTTTACGAGCAGTACTTC
TRBV6-1	TRBJ2-5	many	16	NA	CASSPGYREVRETQYF	TGTGCCAGCAGTCCCGGTTACAGGGAGGTGAGGGAGACCCAGTACTTC
TRBV28	TRBJ2-7	many	13	NA	CASSPRGPWEQYF	TGTGCCAGCAGTCCCCGGGGTCCGTGGGAGCAGTACTTC